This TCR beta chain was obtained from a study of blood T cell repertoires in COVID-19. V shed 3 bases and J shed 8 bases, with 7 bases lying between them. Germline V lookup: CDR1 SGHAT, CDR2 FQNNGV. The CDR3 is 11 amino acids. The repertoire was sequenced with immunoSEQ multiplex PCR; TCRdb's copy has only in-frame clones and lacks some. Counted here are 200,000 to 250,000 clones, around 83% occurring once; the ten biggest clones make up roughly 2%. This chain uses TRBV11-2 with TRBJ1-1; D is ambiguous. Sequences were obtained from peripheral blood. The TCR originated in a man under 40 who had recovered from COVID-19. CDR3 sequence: CASSLGREAFF. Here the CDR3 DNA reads TGTGCCAGCAGCTTGGGGAGGGAAGCTTTCTTT. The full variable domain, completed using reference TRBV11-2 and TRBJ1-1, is EAGVAQSPRYKIIEKRQSVAFWCNPISGHATLYWYQQILGQGPKLLIQFQNNGVVDDSQLPKDRFSAERLKGVDSTLKIQPAKLEDSAVYLCASSLGREAFFGQGTRLTVV.